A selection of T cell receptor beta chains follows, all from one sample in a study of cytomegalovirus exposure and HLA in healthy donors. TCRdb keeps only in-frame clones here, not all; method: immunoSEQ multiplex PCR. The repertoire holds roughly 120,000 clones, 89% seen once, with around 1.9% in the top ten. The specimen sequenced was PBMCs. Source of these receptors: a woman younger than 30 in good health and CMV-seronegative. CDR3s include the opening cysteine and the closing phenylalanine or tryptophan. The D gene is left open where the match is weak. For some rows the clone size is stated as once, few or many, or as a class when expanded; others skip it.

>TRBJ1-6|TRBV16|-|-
CASSQSSNSYNSPLHF
TGTGCCAGCAGCCAATCGAGCAACTCCTATAATTCACCCCTCCACTTT
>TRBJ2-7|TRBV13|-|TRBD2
CASSLEGSGRASLYEQYF
TGTGCCAGCAGCTTAGAGGGTAGCGGGAGGGCCAGTTTATACGAGCAGTACTTC
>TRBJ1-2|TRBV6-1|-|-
CASSEFGGGHYGYTF
TGTGCCAGCAGTGAATTTGGCGGAGGACACTATGGCTACACCTTC
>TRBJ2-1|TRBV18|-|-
CASSPPDSHNEQFF
TGTGCCAGCTCACCACCGGACAGCCACAATGAGCAGTTCTTC
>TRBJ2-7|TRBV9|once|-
CASSVSGVGEQYF
TGTGCCAGCAGCGTATCCGGGGTCGGCGAGCAGTACTTC
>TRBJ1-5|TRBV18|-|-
CASSPVSRGGDQPQHF
TGTGCCAGCTCACCAGTGAGCAGGGGAGGGGATCAGCCCCAGCATTTT
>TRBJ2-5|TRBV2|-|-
CASRSDQETQYF
TGTGCCAGCAGGTCGGACCAAGAGACCCAGTACTTC
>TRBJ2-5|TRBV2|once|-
CASTNTGKETQYF
TGTGCCAGCACTAATACAGGGAAAGAGACCCAGTACTTC
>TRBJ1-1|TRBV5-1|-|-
CASSLGATANTEAFF
TGCGCCAGCAGCTTGGGGGCGACGGCGAACACTGAAGCTTTCTTT
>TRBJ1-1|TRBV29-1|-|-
CSVEDSAGNTEAFF
TGCAGCGTTGAAGATTCGGCGGGGAACACTGAAGCTTTCTTT
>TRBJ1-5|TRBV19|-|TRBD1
CASSGTGPQPQHF
TGTGCCAGTAGTGGGACAGGTCCTCAGCCCCAGCATTTT
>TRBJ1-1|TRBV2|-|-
CASRAPGYEAFF
TGTGCCAGCAGGGCCCCGGGATATGAAGCTTTCTTT
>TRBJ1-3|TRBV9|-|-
CASSVGPGSGNTIYF
TGTGCCAGCAGCGTAGGGCCAGGGTCGGGAAACACCATATATTTT
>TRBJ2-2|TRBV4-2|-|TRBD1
CASSPTGARELFF
TGTGCCAGCAGCCCGACAGGGGCCCGGGAGCTGTTTTTT
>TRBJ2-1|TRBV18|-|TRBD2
CASSPLSAGGGYNEQFF
TGTGCCAGCTCACCGCTATCTGCGGGAGGGGGGTACAATGAGCAGTTCTTC
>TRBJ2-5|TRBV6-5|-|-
CASSYSPGQETQYF
TGTGCCAGCAGTTATTCTCCAGGCCAAGAGACCCAGTACTTC
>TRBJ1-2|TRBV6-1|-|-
CASSESMRGGGYTF
TGTGCCAGCAGTGAAAGTATGAGGGGAGGCGGCTACACCTTC